This entry describes one T cell receptor beta chain. The antigen is undetermined. The CDR3 spans 12 residues. Germline V gene sequence: CDR1 SQVTM, CDR2 ANQGSEA. The ends were cut back, 3 bases at V and 4 bases at J, with 9 bases in the middle. TCRdb itself ran the 5' RACE reads through MiXCR, one entry per CDR3 protein. The data contain approximately 250,000 distinct CDR3 sequences, approximately 15% of them singletons. These data come from a study of T-cell memory formation after mild COVID-19. Notes on the study in general: Researchers found some responding clones in pre-infection memory, a sign that cross-reactive memory joined.

The source of this sequence is a man aged 18 to 29 who had mild COVID-19 (a few samples of this study predate the infection). Cell type and time point are not known. The rearrangement uses TRBV29-1 and TRBJ2-5; D gene unclear. Sequencing used PBMCs or a T cell subset sorted from them (not recorded which). The CDR3 sequence is CSVEADRETQYF. CDR3 nucleotide sequence: TGCAGCGTTGAGGCGGACCGAGAGACCCAGTACTTC. Together with reference TRBV29-1 and TRBJ2-5, the CDR3 gives the full variable domain: SAVISQKPSRDICQRGTSLTIQCQVDSQVTMMFWYRQQPGQSLTLIATANQGSEATYESGFVIDKFPISRPNLTFSTLTVSNMSPEDSSIYLCSVEADRETQYFGPGTRLLVL.